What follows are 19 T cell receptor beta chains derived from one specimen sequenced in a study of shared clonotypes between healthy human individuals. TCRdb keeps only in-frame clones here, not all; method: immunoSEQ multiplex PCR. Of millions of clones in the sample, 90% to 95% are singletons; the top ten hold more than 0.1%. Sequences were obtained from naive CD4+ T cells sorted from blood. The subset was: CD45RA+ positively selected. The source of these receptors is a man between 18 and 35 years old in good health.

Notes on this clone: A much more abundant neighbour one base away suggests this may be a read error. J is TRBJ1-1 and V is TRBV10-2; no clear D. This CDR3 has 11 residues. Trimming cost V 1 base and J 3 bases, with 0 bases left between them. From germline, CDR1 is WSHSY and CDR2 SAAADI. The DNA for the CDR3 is TGCGCCAGCAGTGAGTACACTGAAGCTTTCTTT. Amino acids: CASSEYTEAFF.

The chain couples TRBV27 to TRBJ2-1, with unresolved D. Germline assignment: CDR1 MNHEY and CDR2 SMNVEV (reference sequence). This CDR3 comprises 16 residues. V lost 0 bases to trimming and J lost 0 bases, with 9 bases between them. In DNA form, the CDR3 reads TGTGCCAGCAGTTTATCCTGGGAAACCTCCTACAATGAGCAGTTCTTC. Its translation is CASSLSWETSYNEQFF.

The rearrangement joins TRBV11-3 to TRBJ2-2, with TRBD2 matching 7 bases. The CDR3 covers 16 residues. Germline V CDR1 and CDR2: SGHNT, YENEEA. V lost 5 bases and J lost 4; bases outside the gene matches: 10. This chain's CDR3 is CASSPGTTRGTGELFF. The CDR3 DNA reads TGTGCCAGCAGCCCAGGGACTACTCGAGGCACCGGGGAGCTGTTTTTT.

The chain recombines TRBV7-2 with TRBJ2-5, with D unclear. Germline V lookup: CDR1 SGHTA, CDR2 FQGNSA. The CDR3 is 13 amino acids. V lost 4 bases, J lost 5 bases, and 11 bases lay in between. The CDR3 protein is CASSSLSVETQYF. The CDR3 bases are TGTGCCAGCAGCTCCCTATCTGTTGAGACCCAGTACTTC.

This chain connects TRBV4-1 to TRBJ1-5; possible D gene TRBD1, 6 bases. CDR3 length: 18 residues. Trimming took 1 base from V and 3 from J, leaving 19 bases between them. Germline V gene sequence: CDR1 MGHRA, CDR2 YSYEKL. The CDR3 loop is CASSQGLVPQGTNQPQHF. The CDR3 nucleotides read TGCGCCAGCAGCCAAGGTTTGGTCCCACAGGGTACCAATCAGCCCCAGCATTTT.

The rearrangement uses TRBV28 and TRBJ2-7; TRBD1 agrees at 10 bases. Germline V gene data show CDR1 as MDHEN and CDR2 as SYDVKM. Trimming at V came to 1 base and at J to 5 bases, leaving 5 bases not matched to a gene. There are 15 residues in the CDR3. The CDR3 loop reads CASSLLGTGENEQYF. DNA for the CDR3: TGTGCCAGCAGTTTATTGGGGACAGGGGAAAACGAGCAGTACTTC.

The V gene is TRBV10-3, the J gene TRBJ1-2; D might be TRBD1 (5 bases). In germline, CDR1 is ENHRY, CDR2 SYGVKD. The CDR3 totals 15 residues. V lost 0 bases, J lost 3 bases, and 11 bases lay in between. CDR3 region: CAISESLGGYYGYTF. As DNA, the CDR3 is TGTGCCATCAGTGAGTCGTTGGGGGGATACTATGGCTACACCTTC.

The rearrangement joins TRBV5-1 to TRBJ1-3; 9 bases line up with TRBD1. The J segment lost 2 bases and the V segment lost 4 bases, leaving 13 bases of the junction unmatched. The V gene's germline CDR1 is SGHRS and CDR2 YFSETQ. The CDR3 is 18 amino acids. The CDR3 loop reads CASSIATGGQGAGNTIYF. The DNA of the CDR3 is TGCGCCAGCAGCATAGCCACGGGGGGACAGGGAGCTGGAAACACCATATATTTT.

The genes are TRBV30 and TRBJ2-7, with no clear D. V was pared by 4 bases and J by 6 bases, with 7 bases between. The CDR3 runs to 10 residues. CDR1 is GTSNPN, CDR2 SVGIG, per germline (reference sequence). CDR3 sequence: CAWIGREQYF. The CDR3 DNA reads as TGTGCCTGGATAGGGCGCGAGCAGTACTTC.

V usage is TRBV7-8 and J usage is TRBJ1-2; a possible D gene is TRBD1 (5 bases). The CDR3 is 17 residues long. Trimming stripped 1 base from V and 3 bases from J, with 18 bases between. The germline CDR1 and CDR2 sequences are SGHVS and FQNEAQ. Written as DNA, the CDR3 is TGTGCCAGCAGCTTAGAGACCAAGGGGCTGAAGGACTATGGCTACACCTTC. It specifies CASSLETKGLKDYGYTF.

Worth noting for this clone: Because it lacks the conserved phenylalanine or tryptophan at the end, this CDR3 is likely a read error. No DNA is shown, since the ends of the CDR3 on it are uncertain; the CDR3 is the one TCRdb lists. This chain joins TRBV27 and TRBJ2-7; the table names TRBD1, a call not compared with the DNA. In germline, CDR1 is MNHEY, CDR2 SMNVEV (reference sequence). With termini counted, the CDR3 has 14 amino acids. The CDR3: CASRQQGTGGRTLL.

The CDR3 is CASSLAGGAPTEAFF. As DNA, the CDR3 is TGCGCCAGCAGCTTGGCGGGGGGCGCGCCCACTGAAGCTTTCTTT. The chain uses TRBV5-1 and TRBJ1-1, with D tentatively TRBD1 (6 bases). This CDR3 is 15 amino acids long. Trimming removed 0 bases from V and 4 bases from J, with 13 bases in between. Germline lookup yields CDR1 SGHRS and CDR2 YFSETQ. The variable domain in full, completed from reference TRBV5-1 and TRBJ1-1, reads KAGVTQTPRYLIKTRGQQVTLSCSPISGHRSVSWYQQTPGQGLQFLFEYFSETQRNKGNFPGRFSGRQFSNSRSEMNVSTLELGDSALYLCASSLAGGAPTEAFFGQGTRLTVV.

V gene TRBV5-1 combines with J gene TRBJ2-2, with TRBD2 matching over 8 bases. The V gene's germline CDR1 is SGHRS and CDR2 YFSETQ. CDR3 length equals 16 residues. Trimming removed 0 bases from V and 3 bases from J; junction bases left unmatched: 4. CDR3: CASSLVGTRDTGELFF. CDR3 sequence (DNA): TGCGCCAGCAGCTTGGTCGGGACTAGGGACACCGGGGAGCTGTTTTTT.

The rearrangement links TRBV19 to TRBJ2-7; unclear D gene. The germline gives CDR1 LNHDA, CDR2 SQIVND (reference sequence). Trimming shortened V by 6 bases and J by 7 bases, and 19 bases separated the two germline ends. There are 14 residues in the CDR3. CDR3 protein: CASSTVNGPVEQYF. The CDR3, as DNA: TGTGCCAGTAGCACTGTCAACGGGCCCGTGGAGCAGTACTTC.

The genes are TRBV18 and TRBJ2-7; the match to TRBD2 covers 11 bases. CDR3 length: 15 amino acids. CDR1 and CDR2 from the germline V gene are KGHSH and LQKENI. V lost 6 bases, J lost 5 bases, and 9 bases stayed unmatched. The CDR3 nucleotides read TGTGCCAGCTCCGGGCTAGCGGGAGGAAATCACGAGCAGTACTTC. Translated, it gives CASSGLAGGNHEQYF.

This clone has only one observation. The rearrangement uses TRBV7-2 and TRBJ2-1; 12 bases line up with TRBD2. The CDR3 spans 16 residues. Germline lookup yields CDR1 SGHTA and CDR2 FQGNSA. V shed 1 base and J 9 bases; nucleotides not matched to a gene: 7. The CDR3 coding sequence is TGTGCCAGCAGCTTAGTCCCTAGCGGGAGGGTCGGTGAGCAGTTCTTC. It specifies CASSLVPSGRVGEQFF.

The CDR3 sequence is CAISDQMNTEAFF. In DNA form, the CDR3 reads TGTGCCATCAGTGACCAGATGAACACTGAAGCTTTCTTT. The chain joins TRBV10-3 to TRBJ1-1; D ambiguous. From germline, CDR1 is ENHRY and CDR2 SYGVKD. The CDR3 spans 13 residues. V was pared by 3 bases and J by 0 bases, with 5 bases between.

This chain's CDR3 is CASSEAGRGRETQYF. DNA of the CDR3: TGTGCCAGCAGTGAAGCAGGCAGGGGAAGGGAGACCCAGTACTTC. V and J are TRBV2 and TRBJ2-5; D might be TRBD1 (6 bases). V shed 0 bases and J shed 5 bases, with 13 bases lying between them. Germline V CDR1 and CDR2: SNHLY, FYNNEI. This CDR3 is built from 15 residues.

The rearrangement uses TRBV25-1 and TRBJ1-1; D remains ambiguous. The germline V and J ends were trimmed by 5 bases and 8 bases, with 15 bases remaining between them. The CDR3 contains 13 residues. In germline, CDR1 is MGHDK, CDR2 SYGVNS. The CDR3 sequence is CASSPPGRTEAFF. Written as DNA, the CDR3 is TGTGCCAGCAGTCCCCCTGGGAGGACCGAAGCTTTCTTT.